This T cell receptor beta chain was captured in a study of cytomegalovirus exposure and HLA in healthy donors (dated by TCRdb to about 2017). Looking at the study overall: According to an earlier analysis of a few hundred of the donors, about 190 million T cells yielded 90 million to 130 million unique TCR beta sequences and 276 Gb of sequence data. An early release covering about 600 HLA-typed donors comprised about 320 gigabases of sequencing data and approximately 80 million unique TCR sequences. Of the roughly 400 genotyped donors, roughly 76% were placed in the genetic ancestry cluster associated with self-reported Caucasian donors. The study was designed to test whether signatures of past pathogen exposure could be identified by cataloging public T cell receptors. Using immunosequencing, the study profiled T cell repertoires from about 650 subjects and related those repertoires to cytomegalovirus serostatus. Besides the first cohort of some 670 subjects, a separate validation cohort made up of over 95 different subjects was used. To predict cytomegalovirus infection status, the study combined high-throughput TCR immunosequencing, statistical association of individual TCRs with disease status, and machine learning. A later analysis re-analyzed previously published TCR beta repertoires from about 600 donors and added high-resolution HLA genotyping to study TCR occurrence patterns. Rather than using new phenotypic data, the later analysis identified candidate immune exposures from TCR beta sequences and from how often those sequences occurred across donors. An earlier analysis of approximately 640 of the donors applied high-throughput TCR beta sequencing to assess whether each TCR beta V gene segment acted as functional or pseudogenic. Donor age, sex, ethnicity and CMV serostatus were compiled together with the repertoire data. A later genetic analysis took genome-wide SNP genotypes for about three fifths of the roughly 700 donors and used that subset as a discovery cohort. Every discovery cohort repertoire had been produced on one sequencing platform. HLA typing included class I and class II loci at four-digit resolution. The number of donors typed differed by locus, with 629-630 for A, B, C, DRB1 and DQB1, more than 500 for DQA1, some 570 for DPA1, and around 450 for DPB1. A handful of DR-DQ haplotypes were treated as single units for association and clustering because of strong linkage in the cohort. Across approximately 400 genotyped donors of the cohort, an average of approximately 220,000 unique TCR beta nucleotide sequences per donor were sequenced, and roughly a sixth of those sequences were non-productive.

A remark on this clone: Its binding antigen is unknown. No per-base quality is available; no much larger clone lies one base away.

The study at large found these results: An earlier analysis of around 500 of the donors showed that most TCR beta V segments appeared in productive rearrangements either about 90% or about 30% of the time, which broadly matched IMGT annotations. In a later analysis, HLA-associated TCR beta chains showed more clonal expansion and lower generation probabilities than non-associated chains that were equally common. Most TCR sequences were observed very rarely across donors, whereas some public TCRs were present in many individuals. A few of the identified cytomegalovirus-associated TCR beta chains were confirmed in vitro to be specific for cytomegalovirus antigens. According to a later analysis, most CMV-associated TCR beta chains appeared to be HLA-restricted, and the HLA associations seemed to be driven largely by CMV exposure. Some IMGT-functional V segments, including TRBV6-2 and TRBV6-3, could not be told apart with the 87-base-pair reads, so those segments were excluded. Linkage disequilibrium might explain the correlated functional status among segregating V segments, but an unknown experimental factor could not be excluded. It was suggested by the authors that the approach could potentially be generalized to other disease states and immunological phenotypes. In this cohort, only TCR beta chains were sequenced, and detectable features were limited by the absence of alpha or paired-chain data. Sequencing depth was assumed to be roughly uniform across donors in the presence/absence analyses, though that assumption may not hold. In a later analysis, the rate of TCR association differed among HLA loci, with DRB1 alleles having the most associated TCRs and HLA-C alleles having the fewest. In a later genetic analysis, fewer N-insertions in productive TCRs were reported among donors in an Asian-associated ancestry cluster than the roughly 640-donor mean. Cytomegalovirus status was reported to be diagnosed by the classifier with high specificity and sensitivity in both the original and validation cohorts. According to a later analysis, parvovirus B19, influenza, CMV and Epstein-Barr virus appeared linked to several top co-occurrence clusters. A further reported finding was that TCR beta sequences accurately predicted the HLA-A and HLA-B alleles for most subjects in the first cohort. Specific HLA alleles were associated with over 15,000 TCR beta sequences at a false discovery rate of 0.05 in a later analysis. When HLA alleles, especially DR and DQ, strongly co-occurred, TCR associations were difficult to assign to individual alleles. Because counts were too low, more than 15 rarely observed V segments, including chromosome 9 orphons, were left out of the earlier analysis of 587 of the donors. A group of highly shared sequence variants was considered likely to be a technical artifact of the sequencing pipeline. The study gave a list of more than 150 TCR beta chains associated with cytomegalovirus. For the cohort, immune exposure information was limited to CMV serostatus. An association between a missense DCLRE1C variant and V-gene and J-gene trimming of TCR beta chains was found in a later genetic analysis and replicated in an independent cohort. Because HLA typing was missing for some donors at each locus, association tests included only the typed subset.

The cohort consisted of 666 healthy bone marrow donors. At the time of sampling, every cohort member was nominally healthy, though immune exposures that went unrecorded were likely present. The donor tested CMV seropositive and was one of the 289 seropositive cohort members. Every donor gave a peripheral blood sample, and the peripheral blood mononuclear cells from that sample were used for TCR beta sequencing. The Qiagen DNeasy Blood Extraction Kit was used to extract genomic DNA from the blood cell samples. The library relied on the immunoSEQ multiplex PCR assay. For the multiplex PCR, a mixture combining 60 forward primers for TCR Vbeta segments and 13 reverse primers for TCR Jbeta segments was used. The CDR3 region of rearranged TCR beta genes was amplified from genomic DNA with a multiplex PCR assay. The amplified TCR beta libraries were sequenced on the Illumina HiSeq System as 87-base-pair reads. In the paper's pipeline: A later analysis tallied 70 million to 100 million unique TCR beta chains across the 700 or so repertoires, and 10 million to 11 million of those chains were shared by two or more donors. A nearest-neighbor algorithm error-corrected the raw reads and collapsed the reads into unique sequences, merging closely related sequences to remove PCR and sequencing errors. V, D and J gene segments were assigned by aligning CDR3 sequences to IMGT reference sequences. For a sequence to be retained, a match of at least six nucleotides was required to both a V gene segment and a J gene segment. A rearrangement was called productive if the CDR3 had no stop codons and remained in frame with V and J, and every other rearrangement was called non-productive. Following IMGT convention, CDR3 was defined as the stretch from the second conserved V-encoded cysteine up to the conserved J-encoded phenylalanine. The earlier analysis of about 500 of the donors excluded sequences that lacked an unambiguous match to a single V gene segment. In an earlier analysis of 587 of the donors, V segments were called functional above 56.7% productive rearrangements and were called segregating when the between-donor standard deviation exceeded 5%. A statistical classification framework was built for diagnosing cytomegalovirus status from the catalog of TCR beta chain sequences. In a later analysis, V and J genes were assigned by comparing TCR nucleotide sequences against IMGT/GENE-DB human TR gene sequences. The TCRdist pipeline was used in a later analysis to assign CDR3 sequences and most-parsimonious VDJ recombination scenarios. In a later analysis, each TCR beta chain was defined by its CDR3 amino acid sequence together with its V-gene family, and reads without a unique V-gene family were excluded. In a later analysis, a few hundred highly shared, low-generation-probability nucleotide sequences were removed to address suspected cross-contamination and a sequencing artifact. A later analysis calculated a clonal expansion index for each public chain from normalized within-repertoire ranks of inferred template counts. A later analysis computed generation probabilities with a VDJ recombination model fitted to out-of-frame rearrangements, and checked the results against IGoR. Hypergeometric tests were used in a later analysis to score TCR-TCR, TCR-HLA and TCR-CMV co-occurrence, with a repertoire-size bias correction applied to the TCR pairs. In a later analysis, false discovery rates were estimated by permuting HLA or CMV assignments 20 times. In a later analysis, co-occurring TCRs were grouped with DBSCAN, and TCRdist sequence similarity was added when clustering was performed within HLA-allele-positive subsets. Repertoires with fewer than 30,000 or more than 120,000 public chains, plus five repertoires with anomalous nucleotide sharing, were excluded from co-occurrence clustering. TCRdb retrieved this table from immuneACCESS and kept in-frame rearrangements only. Not all clones are present; in checked studies, unresolved V genes account for under half, and no reason is known for the remainder. Clonal size and the V and J genes are those of that table, whereas D and trimming came from the DNA. The sample includes fewer than 200,000 clones, with about 80% observed a single time. The ten largest clones add up to 0.98% of the sample.

Counted from cysteine to phenylalanine, this CDR3 has 17 amino acids. Only the CDR3 DNA stays, 51 bases, in frame from base 1. V gives up 5 bases and J gives up 4 bases, and the segment between their germline ends measures 21 bases. Per the germline V gene (reference sequence), MNHEY is the CDR1 and SMNVEV is the CDR2. The chain joins TRBV27 to TRBJ2-1; TRBD1 is a possible D gene, resting on 6 matching bases. The TCR was taken from a woman aged 45-65 years in good health and CMV-seropositive. Sequencing input: PBMCs. The CDR3 reads as follows: CASSRPKGQGLYNEQFF. At the DNA level, the sequence is TGTGCCAGCAGTCGGCCCAAGGGGCAGGGGTTGTACAATGAGCAGTTCTTC.